These 3 T cell receptor beta chains were sequenced from one sample in a study of vaccination and CD4 T cells after COVID-19. The treatment is: approximately 9-day PBMC culture with coronavirus spike peptide pools or control peptides (ViraFEST assay). Cultured CD4+ T-cell DNA underwent Oncomine TCR Beta short-read sequencing. A single record per CDR3 protein comes from TCRdb applying MiXCR to the PCR reads. The sample yields 15,000 to 20,000 distinct CDR3 sequences, 43% seen once. No antigen has been assigned to these receptors. The material sequenced was CD4+ T cells from blood, cultured in vitro, taken after SARS-CoV-2 vaccination. The receptors originated from a human donor who had recovered from COVID-19.

The chain is built from TRBV2 and TRBJ2-5; TRBD1 matches at 11 bases. This CDR3 is built from 15 residues. CDR1 is SNHLY, CDR2 FYNNEI, per germline. V dropped 4 bases and J dropped 4; count of bases not matched to a gene: 5. The CDR3 sequence is CASSAGTGGAETQYF. The CDR3 DNA reads TGTGCCAGCAGTGCCGGGACAGGGGGTGCAGAGACCCAGTACTTC. Combining the CDR3 with reference TRBV2 and TRBJ2-5 gives the whole variable domain EPEVTQTPSHQVTQMGQEVILRCVPISNHLYFYWYRQILGQKVEFLVSFYNNEISEKSEIFDDQFSVERPDGSNFTLKIRSTKLEDSAMYFCASSAGTGGAETQYFGPGTRLLVL.

The V call is TRBV6-5, the J call TRBJ2-1; 10 bases are shared with TRBD1. Germline-derived CDR1 and CDR2 are MNHEY and SVGAGI. The CDR3 spans 17 residues. V lost 2 bases, J lost 10 bases, and 14 bases stayed unmatched. CDR3 in amino acids: CASSYHTWDRGRPEQFF. CDR3 coding DNA: TGTGCCAGCAGTTACCACACCTGGGACAGGGGAAGGCCGGAGCAGTTCTTC.

The CDR3: CSAQQDSRNTEAFF. CDR3 DNA: TGCAGTGCTCAACAGGACAGCCGGAACACTGAAGCTTTCTTT. The chain carries TRBV20-1 and TRBJ1-1; perhaps TRBD1 as D (6 bases). The germline V and J ends were trimmed by 5 bases and 1 base, with 14 bases remaining between them. Per germline, CDR1 DFQATT and CDR2 SNEGSKA (reference sequence). The CDR3 length is 14 residues.